This T cell receptor beta chain stems from a study of T cell repertoires in cytomegalovirus infection. This CDR3 spans 14 amino acids. The V end lost 7 bases, the J end lost 9 bases, and 19 bases lay between the germline ends. CDR1 is SGHTA, CDR2 FQGNSA, per germline. One entry per CDR3 protein, called by TCRdb with MiXCR from the reads. This sample has approximately 43,000 distinct CDR3 sequences, with 20% found just once. This clonotype showed up many times. What it binds is not known. The gene calls are TRBV7-2 and TRBJ2-1, with a weak D call TRBD2 (5 bases). The sample was PBMCs, sequenced either directly or after in vitro stimulation (not recorded which). This TCR came from a human donor in good health (CMV status not recorded). Some clones in this sample may be carry-over from other donors' samples. CDR3 sequence (DNA): TGTGCCAGCACCCCCCGAGGGCTAGCCGGTGAGCAGTTCTTC. As protein: CASTPRGLAGEQFF.